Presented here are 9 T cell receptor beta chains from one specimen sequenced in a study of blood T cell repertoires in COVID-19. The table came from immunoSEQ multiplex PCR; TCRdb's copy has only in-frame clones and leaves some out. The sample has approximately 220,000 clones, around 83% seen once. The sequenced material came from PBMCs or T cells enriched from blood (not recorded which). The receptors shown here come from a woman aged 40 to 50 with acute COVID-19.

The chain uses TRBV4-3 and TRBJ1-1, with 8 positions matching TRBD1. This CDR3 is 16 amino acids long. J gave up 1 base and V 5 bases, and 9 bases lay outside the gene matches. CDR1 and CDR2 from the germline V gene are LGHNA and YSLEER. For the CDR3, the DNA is TGCGCCAGCAGCGCAAGGACAGGGTCTCGGAACACTGAAGCTTTCTTT. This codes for CASSARTGSRNTEAFF.

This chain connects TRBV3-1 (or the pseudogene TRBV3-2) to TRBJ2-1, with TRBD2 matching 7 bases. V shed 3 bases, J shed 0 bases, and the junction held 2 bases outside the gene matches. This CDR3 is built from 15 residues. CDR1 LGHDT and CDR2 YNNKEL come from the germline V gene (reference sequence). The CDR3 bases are TGTGCCAGCAGCCACAGGACTAGCTCCTACAATGAGCAGTTCTTC. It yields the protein CASSHRTSSYNEQFF.

The CDR3, as DNA: TGTGCCAGCGGATCAGGGTTGACCAGTGCCAAAAACATTCAGTACTTC. Its translation: CASGSGLTSAKNIQYF. This chain joins TRBV6-6 and TRBJ2-4, with TRBD1 as a possible D gene (5 bases). The V end lost 8 bases, the J end lost 1 base, and 18 bases lay between the germline ends. Per the germline V gene, CDR1 is MNHNY and CDR2 is SVGAGI (reference sequence). The CDR3 contains 16 residues.

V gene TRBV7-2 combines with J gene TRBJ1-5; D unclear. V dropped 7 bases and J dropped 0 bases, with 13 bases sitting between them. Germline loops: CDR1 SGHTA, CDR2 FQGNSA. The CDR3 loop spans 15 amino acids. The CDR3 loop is CASTPDSYSNQPQHF. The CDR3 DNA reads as TGTGCCAGCACACCTGACTCGTATAGCAATCAGCCCCAGCATTTT.

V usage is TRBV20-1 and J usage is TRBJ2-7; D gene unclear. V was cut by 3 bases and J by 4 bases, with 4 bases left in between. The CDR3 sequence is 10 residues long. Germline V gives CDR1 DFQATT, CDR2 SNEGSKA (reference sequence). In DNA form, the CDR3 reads TGCAGTGCTAGCAATTACGAGCAGTACTTC. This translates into CSASNYEQYF.

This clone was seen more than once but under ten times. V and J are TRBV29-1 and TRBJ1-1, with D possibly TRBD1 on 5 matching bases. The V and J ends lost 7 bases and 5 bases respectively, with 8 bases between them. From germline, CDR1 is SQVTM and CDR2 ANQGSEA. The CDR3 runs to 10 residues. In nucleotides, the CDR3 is TGCAGCGGACAGCAGACTGAAGCTTTCTTT. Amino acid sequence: CSGQQTEAFF.

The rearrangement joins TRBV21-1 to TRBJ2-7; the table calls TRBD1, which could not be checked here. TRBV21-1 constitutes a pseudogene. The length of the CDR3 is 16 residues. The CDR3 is CASSKHYRADTYEQYF. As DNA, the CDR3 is TGTGCCAGCAGCAAACATTACAGGGCGGATACTTACGAGCAGTACTTC.

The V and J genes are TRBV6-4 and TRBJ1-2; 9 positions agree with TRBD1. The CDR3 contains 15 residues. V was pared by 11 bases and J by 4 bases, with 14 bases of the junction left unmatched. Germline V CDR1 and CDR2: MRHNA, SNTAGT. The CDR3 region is CAFIMGTGRGYGYTF. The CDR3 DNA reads TGTGCCTTCATCATGGGGACAGGGCGTGGCTATGGCTACACCTTC.

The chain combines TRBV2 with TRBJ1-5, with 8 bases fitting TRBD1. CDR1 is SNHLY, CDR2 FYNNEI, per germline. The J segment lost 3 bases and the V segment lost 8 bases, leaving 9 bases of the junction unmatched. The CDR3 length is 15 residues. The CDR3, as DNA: TGTGCCAGCCAAGTCGGGACAGGACTCAATCAGCCCCAGCATTTT. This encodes CASQVGTGLNQPQHF.